Here is one T cell receptor beta chain with its context. The read halts 3 residues ahead of the CDR3 end, with the missing end drawn from the germline J gene. The data were obtained in a study of T cells in women clearing cervical HPV infection. This table comes from immunoSEQ multiplex PCR, and its TCRdb copy is limited to in-frame clones, with some not included. The sample totals fewer than 30,000 clones. Germline V gives CDR1 DFQATT, CDR2 SNEGSKA (reference sequence). With V trimmed by 6 bases and J by 1 base, 15 bases remained unmatched. The CDR3 is made up of 17 amino acids. The source material was blood buffy coat. V is TRBV20-1 and J is TRBJ2-1; 7 bases fit TRBD2. The sequence derives from a woman aged 18-70 years with a cervical HPV16 infection that either progressed to CIN3+ or cleared (not recorded which). The covered CDR3 bases are TGCAGTGCACCTCTCTTGGGAGCGGGATCGTCCTACAATGAG. It translates to CSAPLLGAGSSYNE. The CDR3, in full, reads CSAPLLGAGSSYNEQFF.